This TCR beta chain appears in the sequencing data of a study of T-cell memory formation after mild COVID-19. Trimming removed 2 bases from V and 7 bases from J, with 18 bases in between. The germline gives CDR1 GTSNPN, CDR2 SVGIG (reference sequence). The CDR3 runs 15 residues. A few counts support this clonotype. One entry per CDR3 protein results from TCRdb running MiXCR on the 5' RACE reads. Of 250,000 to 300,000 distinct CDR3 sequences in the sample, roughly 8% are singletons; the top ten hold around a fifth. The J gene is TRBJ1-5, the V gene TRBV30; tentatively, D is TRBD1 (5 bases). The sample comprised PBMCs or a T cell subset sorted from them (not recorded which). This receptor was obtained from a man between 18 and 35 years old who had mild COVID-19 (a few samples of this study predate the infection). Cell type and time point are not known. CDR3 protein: CAWSHHEGSGQPQHF. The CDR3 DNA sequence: TGTGCCTGGAGTCATCACGAGGGGAGCGGCCAGCCCCAGCATTTT.